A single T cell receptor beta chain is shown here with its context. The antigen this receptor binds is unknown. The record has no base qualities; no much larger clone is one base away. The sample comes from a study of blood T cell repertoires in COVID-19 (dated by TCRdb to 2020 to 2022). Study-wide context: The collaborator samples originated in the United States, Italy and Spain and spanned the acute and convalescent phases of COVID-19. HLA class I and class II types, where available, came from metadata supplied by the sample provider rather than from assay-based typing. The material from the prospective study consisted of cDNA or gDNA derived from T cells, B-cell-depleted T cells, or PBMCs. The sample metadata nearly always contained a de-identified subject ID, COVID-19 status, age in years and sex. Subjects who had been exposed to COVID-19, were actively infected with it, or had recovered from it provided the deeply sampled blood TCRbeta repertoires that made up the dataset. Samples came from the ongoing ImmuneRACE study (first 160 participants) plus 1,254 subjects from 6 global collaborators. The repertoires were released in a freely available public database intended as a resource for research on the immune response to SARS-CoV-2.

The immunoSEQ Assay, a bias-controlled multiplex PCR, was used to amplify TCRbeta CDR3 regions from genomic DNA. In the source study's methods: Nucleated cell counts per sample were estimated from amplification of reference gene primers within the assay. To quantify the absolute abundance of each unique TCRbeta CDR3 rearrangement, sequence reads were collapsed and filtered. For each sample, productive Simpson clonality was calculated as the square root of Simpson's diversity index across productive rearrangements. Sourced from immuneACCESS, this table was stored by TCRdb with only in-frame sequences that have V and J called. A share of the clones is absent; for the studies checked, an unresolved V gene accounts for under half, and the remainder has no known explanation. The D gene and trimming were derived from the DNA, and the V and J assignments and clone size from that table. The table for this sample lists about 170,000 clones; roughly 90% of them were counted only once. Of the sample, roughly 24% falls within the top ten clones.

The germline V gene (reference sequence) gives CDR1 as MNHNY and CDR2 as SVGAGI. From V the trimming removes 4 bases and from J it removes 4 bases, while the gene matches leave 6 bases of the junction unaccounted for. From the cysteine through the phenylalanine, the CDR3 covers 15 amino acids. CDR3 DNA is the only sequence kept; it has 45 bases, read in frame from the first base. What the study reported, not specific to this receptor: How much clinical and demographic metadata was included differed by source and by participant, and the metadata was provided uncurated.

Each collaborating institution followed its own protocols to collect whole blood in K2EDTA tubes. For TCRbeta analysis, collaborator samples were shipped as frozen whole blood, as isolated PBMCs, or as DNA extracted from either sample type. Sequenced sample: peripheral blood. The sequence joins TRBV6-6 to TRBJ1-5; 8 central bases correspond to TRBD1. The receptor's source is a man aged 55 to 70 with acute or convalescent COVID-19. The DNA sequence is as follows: TGTGCCAGCAGTTTACCGACAGGGGATAATCAGCCCCAGCATTTT. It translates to CASSLPTGDNQPQHF.